The TCR beta chain under discussion was sequenced for a study of shared clonotypes between healthy human individuals. Concerning this clone: Its matching antigen is unknown.

Trimming stripped 0 bases from V and 1 base from J, with 9 bases between. This CDR3 region has 15 residues. The germline CDR1 and CDR2 sequences are MRHNA and SNTAGT. Whole-study results and caveats: Clonotype sharing among donors, it was expected, would be affected by sequencing depth.

Profiled with immunoSEQ multiplex PCR; TCRdb holds only in-frame clones, not every one. Of about 600,000 clones listed, nearly 97% are singletons. Naivety among CD8 cells was defined by CD45RO negativity and positive CCR7 selection, thereby excluding terminally differentiated effector memory CD45RA+ cells. Donors were Caucasian adults residing in Nashville, Tennessee, USA. The source of this sequence is a woman in her thirties in good health. The V call is TRBV6-4, the J call TRBJ1-1; D not resolved. Sample: naive CD8+ T cells sorted from blood. The CDR3 loop is CASSDSPGENTEAFF. CDR3 in DNA: TGTGCCAGCAGTGACTCCCCCGGGGAGAACACTGAAGCTTTCTTT.